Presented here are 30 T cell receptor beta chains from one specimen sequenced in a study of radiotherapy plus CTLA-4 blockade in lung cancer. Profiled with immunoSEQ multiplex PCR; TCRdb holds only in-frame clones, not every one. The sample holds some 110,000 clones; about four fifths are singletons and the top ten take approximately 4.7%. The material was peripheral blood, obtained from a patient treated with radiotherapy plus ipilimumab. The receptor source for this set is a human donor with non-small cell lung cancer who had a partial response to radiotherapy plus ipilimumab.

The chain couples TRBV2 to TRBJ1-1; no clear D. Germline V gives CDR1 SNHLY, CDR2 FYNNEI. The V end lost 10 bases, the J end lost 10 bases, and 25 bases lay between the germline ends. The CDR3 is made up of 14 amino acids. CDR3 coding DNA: TGTGCCACTCAAATAGACTCTTCAGCGGTCGCAGCTTTCTTT. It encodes CATQIDSSAVAAFF.

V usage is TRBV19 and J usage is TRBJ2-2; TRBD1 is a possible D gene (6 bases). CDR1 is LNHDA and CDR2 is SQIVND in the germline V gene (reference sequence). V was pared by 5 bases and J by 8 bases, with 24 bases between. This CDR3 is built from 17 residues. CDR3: CASSPTSGERYTGELFF. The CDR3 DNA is TGTGCCAGTAGTCCAACATCAGGGGAACGTTATACAGGGGAGCTGTTTTTT.

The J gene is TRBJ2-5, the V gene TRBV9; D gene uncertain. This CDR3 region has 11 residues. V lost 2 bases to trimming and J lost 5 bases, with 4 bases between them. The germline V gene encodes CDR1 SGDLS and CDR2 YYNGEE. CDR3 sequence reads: CASSVRETQYF. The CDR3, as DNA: TGTGCCAGCAGCGTCCGGGAGACCCAGTACTTC.

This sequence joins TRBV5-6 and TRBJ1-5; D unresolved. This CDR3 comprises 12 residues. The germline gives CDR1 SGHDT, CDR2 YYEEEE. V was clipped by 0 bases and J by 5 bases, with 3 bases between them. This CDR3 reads CASSLVDQPQHF. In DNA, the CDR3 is TGTGCCAGCAGCTTGGTAGATCAGCCCCAGCATTTT.

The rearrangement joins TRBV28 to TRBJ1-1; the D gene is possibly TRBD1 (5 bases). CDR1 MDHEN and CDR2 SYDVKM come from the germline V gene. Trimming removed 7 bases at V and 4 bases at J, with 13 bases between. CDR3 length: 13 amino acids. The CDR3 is CASTPGGGTEAFF. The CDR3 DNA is TGTGCCAGCACCCCGGGGGGGGGCACTGAAGCTTTCTTT.

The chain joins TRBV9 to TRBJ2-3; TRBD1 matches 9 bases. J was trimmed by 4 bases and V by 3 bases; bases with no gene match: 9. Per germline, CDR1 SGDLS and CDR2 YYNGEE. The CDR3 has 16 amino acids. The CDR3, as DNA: TGTGCCAGCAGCGCTTCCGGGGGACAGGGTGCAGATACGCAGTATTTT. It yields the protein CASSASGGQGADTQYF.

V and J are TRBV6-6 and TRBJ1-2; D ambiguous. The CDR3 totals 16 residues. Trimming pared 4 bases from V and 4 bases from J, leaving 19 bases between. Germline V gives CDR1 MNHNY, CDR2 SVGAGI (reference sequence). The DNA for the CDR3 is TGTGCCAGCAGTTCTTCCTCCGACGGAGCTTTCTATGGCTACACCTTC. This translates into CASSSSSDGAFYGYTF.

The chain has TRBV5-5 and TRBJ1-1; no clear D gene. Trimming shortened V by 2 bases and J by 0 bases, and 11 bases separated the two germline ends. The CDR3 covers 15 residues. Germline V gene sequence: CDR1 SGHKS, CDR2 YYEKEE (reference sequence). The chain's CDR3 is CASSLWAGMNTEAFF. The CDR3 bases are TGTGCCAGCAGCTTATGGGCGGGGATGAACACTGAAGCTTTCTTT.

The CDR3 DNA reads as TGTGCCAGCAGCTTATCTCCAGGGGGCACAGATACGCAGTATTTT. Its protein is CASSLSPGGTDTQYF. This chain joins TRBV11-3 and TRBJ2-3; D might be TRBD1 (6 bases). The CDR3 contains 15 residues. Trimming took 2 bases from V and 1 from J, leaving 10 bases between them. Germline V gene data show CDR1 as SGHNT and CDR2 as YENEEA.

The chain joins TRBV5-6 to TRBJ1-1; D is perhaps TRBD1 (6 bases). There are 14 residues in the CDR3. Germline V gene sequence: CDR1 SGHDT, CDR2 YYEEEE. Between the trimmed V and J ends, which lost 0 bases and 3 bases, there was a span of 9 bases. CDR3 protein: CASSLGAGDTEAFF. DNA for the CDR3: TGTGCCAGCAGCTTGGGGGCAGGGGACACTGAAGCTTTCTTT.

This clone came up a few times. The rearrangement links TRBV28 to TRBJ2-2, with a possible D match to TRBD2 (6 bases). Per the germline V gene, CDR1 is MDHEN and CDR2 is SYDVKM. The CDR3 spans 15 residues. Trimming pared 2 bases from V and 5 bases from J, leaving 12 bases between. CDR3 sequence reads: CASSLRGSLTGELFF. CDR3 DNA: TGTGCCAGCAGTTTACGGGGGTCCCTGACCGGGGAGCTGTTTTTT.

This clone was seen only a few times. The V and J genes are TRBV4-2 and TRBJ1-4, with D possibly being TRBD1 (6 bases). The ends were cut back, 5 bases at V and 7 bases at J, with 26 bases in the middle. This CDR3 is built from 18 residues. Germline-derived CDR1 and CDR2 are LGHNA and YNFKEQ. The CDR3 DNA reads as TGTGCCAGCAGCTTGGCCTCCCCTGGGGGGGCCCTTCGTGAAAAACTGTTTTTT. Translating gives CASSLASPGGALREKLFF.

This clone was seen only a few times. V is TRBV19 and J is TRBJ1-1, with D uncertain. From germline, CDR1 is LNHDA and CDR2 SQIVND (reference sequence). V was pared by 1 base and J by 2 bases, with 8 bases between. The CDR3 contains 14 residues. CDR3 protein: CASSIGQFNTEAFF. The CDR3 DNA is TGTGCCAGTAGTATAGGCCAGTTTAACACTGAAGCTTTCTTT.

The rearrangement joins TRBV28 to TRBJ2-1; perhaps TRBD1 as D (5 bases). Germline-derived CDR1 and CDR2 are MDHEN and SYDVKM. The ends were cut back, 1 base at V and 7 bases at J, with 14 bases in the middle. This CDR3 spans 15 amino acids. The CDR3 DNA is TGTGCCAGCAGTTTATTCCAGGGAATAAAAAATGAGCAGTTCTTC. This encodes CASSLFQGIKNEQFF.

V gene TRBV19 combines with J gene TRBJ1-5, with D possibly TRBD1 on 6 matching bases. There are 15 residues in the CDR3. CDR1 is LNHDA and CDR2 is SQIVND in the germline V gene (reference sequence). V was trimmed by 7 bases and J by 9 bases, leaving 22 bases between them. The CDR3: CASKTDSALLGPQHF. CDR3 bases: TGTGCCAGTAAAACGGACAGCGCTCTCCTGGGGCCCCAGCATTTT. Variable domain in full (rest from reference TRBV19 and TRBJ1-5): DGGITQSPKYLFRKEGQNVTLSCEQNLNHDAMYWYRQDPGQGLRLIYYSQIVNDFQKGDIAEGYSVSREKKESFPLTVTSAQKNPTAFYLCASKTDSALLGPQHFGDGTRLSIL.

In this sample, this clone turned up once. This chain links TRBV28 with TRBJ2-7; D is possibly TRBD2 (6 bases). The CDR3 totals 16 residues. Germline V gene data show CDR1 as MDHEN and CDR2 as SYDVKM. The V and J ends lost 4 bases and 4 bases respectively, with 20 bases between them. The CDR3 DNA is TGTGCCAGCAGTTGGCGGACCGGGACTTTCTTTTACGAGCAGTACGTC. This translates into CASSWRTGTFFYEQYV.

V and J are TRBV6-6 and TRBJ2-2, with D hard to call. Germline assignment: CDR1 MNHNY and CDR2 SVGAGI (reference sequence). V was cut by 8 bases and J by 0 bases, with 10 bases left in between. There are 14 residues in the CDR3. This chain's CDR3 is CASAGLSNTGELFF. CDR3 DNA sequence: TGTGCCAGCGCCGGTCTATCGAACACCGGGGAGCTGTTTTTT.

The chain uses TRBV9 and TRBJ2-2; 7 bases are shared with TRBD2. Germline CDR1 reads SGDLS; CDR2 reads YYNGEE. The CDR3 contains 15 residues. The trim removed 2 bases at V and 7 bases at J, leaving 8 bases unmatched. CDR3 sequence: CASSVDLWGGGELFF. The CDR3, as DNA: TGTGCCAGCAGCGTCGATCTATGGGGGGGCGGGGAGCTGTTTTTT.

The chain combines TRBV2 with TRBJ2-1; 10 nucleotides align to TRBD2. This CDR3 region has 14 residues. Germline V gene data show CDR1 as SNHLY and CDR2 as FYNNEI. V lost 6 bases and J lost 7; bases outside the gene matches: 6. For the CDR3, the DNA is TGTGCCAGCAGAACTAGCGGGAAAGGGAATGAGCAGTTCTTC. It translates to CASRTSGKGNEQFF.

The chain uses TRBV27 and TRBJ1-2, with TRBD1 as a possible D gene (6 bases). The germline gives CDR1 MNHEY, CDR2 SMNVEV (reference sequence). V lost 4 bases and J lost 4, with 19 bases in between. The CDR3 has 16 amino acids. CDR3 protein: CASSSRPGAGPYGYTF. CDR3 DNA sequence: TGTGCCAGCAGTTCCCGACCAGGGGCCGGCCCCTATGGCTACACCTTC.

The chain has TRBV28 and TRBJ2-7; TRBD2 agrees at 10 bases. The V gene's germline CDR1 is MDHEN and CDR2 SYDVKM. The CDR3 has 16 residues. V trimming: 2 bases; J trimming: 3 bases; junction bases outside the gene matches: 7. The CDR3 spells CASSLLSGRTYYEQYF. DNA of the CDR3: TGTGCCAGCAGTTTACTTAGCGGGAGGACCTACTACGAGCAGTACTTC.

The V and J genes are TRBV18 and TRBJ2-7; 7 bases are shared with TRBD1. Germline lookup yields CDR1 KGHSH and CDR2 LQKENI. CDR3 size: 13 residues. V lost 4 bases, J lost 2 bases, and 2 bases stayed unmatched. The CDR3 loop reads CASSRDSPYEQYF. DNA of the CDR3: TGTGCCAGCTCACGGGACAGTCCCTACGAGCAGTACTTC.

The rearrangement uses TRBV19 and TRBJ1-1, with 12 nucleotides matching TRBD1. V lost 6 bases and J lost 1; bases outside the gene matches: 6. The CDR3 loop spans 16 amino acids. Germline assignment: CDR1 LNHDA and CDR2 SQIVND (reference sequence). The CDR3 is CASRPGQGAGNTEAFF. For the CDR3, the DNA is TGTGCCAGTAGGCCGGGACAGGGGGCAGGGAACACTGAAGCTTTCTTT. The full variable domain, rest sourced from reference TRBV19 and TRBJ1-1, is DGGITQSPKYLFRKEGQNVTLSCEQNLNHDAMYWYRQDPGQGLRLIYYSQIVNDFQKGDIAEGYSVSREKKESFPLTVTSAQKNPTAFYLCASRPGQGAGNTEAFFGQGTRLTVV.

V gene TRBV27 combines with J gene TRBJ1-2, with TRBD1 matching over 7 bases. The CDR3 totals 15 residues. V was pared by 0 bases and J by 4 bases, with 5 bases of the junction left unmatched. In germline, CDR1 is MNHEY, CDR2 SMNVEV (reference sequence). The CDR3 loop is CASSLSLGTAYGYTF. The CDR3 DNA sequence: TGTGCCAGCAGTTTATCCCTCGGGACAGCCTATGGCTACACCTTC.

The CDR3 sequence is CASNEGARSPLHF. CDR3 nucleotides: TGTGCCAGTAACGAGGGGGCAAGATCACCCCTCCACTTT. The chain recombines TRBV19 with TRBJ1-6; TRBD1 aligns across 7 bases. J lost 10 bases, V lost 7 bases, and 7 bases had no gene match. Per germline, CDR1 LNHDA and CDR2 SQIVND (reference sequence). The CDR3 covers 13 residues. Variable domain in full (rest from reference TRBV19 and TRBJ1-6): DGGITQSPKYLFRKEGQNVTLSCEQNLNHDAMYWYRQDPGQGLRLIYYSQIVNDFQKGDIAEGYSVSREKKESFPLTVTSAQKNPTAFYLCASNEGARSPLHFGNGTRLTVT.

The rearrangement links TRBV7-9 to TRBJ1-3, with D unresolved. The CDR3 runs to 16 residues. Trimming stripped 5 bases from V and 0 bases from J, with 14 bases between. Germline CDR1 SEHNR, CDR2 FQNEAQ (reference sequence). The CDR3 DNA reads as TGTGCCAGCAGCCACTCGATGGGCGTCTCTGGAAACACCATATATTTT. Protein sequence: CASSHSMGVSGNTIYF.

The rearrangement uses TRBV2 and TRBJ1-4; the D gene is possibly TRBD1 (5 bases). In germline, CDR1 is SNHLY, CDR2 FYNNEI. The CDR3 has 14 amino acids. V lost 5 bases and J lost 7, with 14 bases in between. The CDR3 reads CASSFREEGEKLFF. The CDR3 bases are TGTGCCAGCAGTTTCAGGGAGGAGGGTGAAAAACTGTTTTTT.

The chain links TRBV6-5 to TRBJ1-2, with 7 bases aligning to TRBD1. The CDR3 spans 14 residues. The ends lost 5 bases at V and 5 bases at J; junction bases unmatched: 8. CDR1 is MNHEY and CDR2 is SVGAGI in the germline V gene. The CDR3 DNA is TGTGCCAGCAGTAGACAGGGAGGAGGGTATGGCTACACCTTC. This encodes CASSRQGGGYGYTF.

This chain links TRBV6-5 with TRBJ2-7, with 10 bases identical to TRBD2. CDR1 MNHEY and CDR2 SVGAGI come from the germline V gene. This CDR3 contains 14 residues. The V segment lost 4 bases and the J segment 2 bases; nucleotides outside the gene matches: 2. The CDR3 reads CASSSAGGTYEQYF. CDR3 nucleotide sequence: TGTGCCAGCAGTTCAGCGGGAGGGACCTACGAGCAGTACTTC.

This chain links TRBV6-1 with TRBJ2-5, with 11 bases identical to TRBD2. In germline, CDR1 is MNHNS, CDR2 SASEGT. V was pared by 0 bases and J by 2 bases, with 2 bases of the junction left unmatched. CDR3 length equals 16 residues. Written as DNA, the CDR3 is TGTGCCAGCAGTGAAGCCCTAGCGGGAGGACAAGAGACCCAGTACTTC. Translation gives CASSEALAGGQETQYF.